This T cell receptor (beta chain) was captured in a study of blood T cell repertoires in COVID-19. Study as a whole: Nucleic acid was either cDNA or gDNA, and it came from T cells, B-cell-depleted T cells, or PBMCs.

Among Cohort 3 donors, those recovered had two negative PCRs, clearance, or symptom resolution. TCRdb's copy holds only in-frame clones and misses some; the assay was immunoSEQ multiplex PCR. The sample includes 250,000 to 350,000 clones, about 87% of them seen just once. CDR3 length equals 15 residues. V lost 3 bases and J lost 13; bases outside the gene matches: 10. Per germline, CDR1 LGHNA and CDR2 YNFKEQ. The V and J genes are TRBV4-2 and TRBJ2-1, with 12 bases aligning to TRBD2. Sequencing was carried out using PBMCs or T cells enriched from blood (not recorded which). The receptor was derived from a woman in her late teens or twenties who had recovered from COVID-19. In DNA form, the CDR3 reads TGTGCCAGCAGCCAGGCGGGACTAGCGGGCGCCCCCCAGTTCTTC. This gives the protein CASSQAGLAGAPQFF.